This T cell receptor (beta chain) comes out of a study of T and B cells in COVID-19 patients. Background on the study: Critical illness requiring mechanical ventilation or extracorporeal membrane oxygenation affected three fifths of the roughly 20 active-infection patients.

CDR3 size: 14 residues. Trimming removed 7 bases at V and 1 base at J, with 13 bases between. In regard to this clonotype: What it binds is not known.

BIOMED2 TRB-A/B primer pools were used in multiplex TRB PCR. MiXCR was run by TCRdb on the multiplex PCR reads, yielding one entry per CDR3 protein. The sample includes 15,000 or so distinct CDR3 sequences, about 28% seen only once; the top ten take 6.8%. Blood genomic DNA input for TRB amplification was about 240-550 ng. Findings and limits, study-wide: In COVID-19 patients, T cell receptor beta variable and joining gene use was reportedly strongly skewed.

This clonotype was sampled from a human donor who had recovered from COVID-19. This chain connects TRBV12-3 or TRBV12-4 to TRBJ1-1, with D maybe TRBD1 (5 bases). The sequenced sample was blood. The CDR3 region is CASTRDLANTEAFF. Here the CDR3 DNA reads TGTGCCAGCACCCGGGACTTGGCGAACACTGAAGCTTTCTTT.